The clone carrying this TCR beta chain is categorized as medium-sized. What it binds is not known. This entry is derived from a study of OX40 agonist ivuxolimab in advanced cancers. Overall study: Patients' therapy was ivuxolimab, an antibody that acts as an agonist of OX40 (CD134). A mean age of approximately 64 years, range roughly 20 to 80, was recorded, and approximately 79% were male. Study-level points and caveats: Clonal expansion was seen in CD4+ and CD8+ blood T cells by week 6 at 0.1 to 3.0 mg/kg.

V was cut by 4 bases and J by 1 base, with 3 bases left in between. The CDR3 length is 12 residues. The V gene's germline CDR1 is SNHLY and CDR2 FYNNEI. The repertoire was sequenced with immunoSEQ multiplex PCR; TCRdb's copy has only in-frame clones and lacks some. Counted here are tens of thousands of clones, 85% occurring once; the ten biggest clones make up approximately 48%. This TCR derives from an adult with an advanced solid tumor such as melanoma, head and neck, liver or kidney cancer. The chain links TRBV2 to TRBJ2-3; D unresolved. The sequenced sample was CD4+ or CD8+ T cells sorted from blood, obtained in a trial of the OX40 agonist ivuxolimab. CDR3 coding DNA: TGTGCCAGCAGTGTCGGCACAGATACGCAGTATTTT. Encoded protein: CASSVGTDTQYF.